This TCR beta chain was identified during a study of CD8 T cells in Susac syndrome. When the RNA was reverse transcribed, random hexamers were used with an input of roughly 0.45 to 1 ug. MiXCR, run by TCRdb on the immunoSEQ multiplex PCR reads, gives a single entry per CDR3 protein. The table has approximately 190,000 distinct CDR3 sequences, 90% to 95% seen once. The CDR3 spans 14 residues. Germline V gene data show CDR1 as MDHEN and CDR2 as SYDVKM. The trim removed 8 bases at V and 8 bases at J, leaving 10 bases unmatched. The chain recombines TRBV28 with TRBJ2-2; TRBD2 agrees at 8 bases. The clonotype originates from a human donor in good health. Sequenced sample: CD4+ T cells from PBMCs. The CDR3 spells CASSPGLGEGELFF. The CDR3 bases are TGTGCCAGCTCTCCGGGACTAGGGGAAGGGGAGCTGTTTTTT. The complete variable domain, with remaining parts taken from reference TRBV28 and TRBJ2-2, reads DVKVTQSSRYLVKRTGEKVFLECVQDMDHENMFWYRQDPGLGLRLIYFSYDVKMKEKGDIPEGYSVSREKKERFSLILESASTNQTSMYLCASSPGLGEGELFFGEGSRLTVL.